Sequencing of this T cell receptor (beta chain) was carried out in a study of early stage breast cancer tumors. Study-level results: Comparing each tissue with blood distinguished tumor from normal in 14 of 16 patients.

Comments on this clone: Its antigen is unknown.

The CDR3 totals 16 residues. Germline trimming cut 0 bases from V and 4 bases from J; bases unmatched to any gene: 8. CDR1 is MNHNS, CDR2 SASEGT, per germline. Data came from immunoSEQ multiplex PCR; TCRdb stores just in-frame clones and leaves some out. This sample has tens of thousands of clones, with roughly three quarters found just once. The chain employs TRBV6-1 and TRBJ2-5; TRBD2 agrees at 7 bases. Sequencing used blood. The TCR was taken from a person aged 60 to 70 with breast cancer. The CDR3 spells CASSEAVGDYVETQYF. DNA of the CDR3: TGTGCCAGCAGTGAAGCGGTAGGGGACTATGTAGAGACCCAGTACTTC.